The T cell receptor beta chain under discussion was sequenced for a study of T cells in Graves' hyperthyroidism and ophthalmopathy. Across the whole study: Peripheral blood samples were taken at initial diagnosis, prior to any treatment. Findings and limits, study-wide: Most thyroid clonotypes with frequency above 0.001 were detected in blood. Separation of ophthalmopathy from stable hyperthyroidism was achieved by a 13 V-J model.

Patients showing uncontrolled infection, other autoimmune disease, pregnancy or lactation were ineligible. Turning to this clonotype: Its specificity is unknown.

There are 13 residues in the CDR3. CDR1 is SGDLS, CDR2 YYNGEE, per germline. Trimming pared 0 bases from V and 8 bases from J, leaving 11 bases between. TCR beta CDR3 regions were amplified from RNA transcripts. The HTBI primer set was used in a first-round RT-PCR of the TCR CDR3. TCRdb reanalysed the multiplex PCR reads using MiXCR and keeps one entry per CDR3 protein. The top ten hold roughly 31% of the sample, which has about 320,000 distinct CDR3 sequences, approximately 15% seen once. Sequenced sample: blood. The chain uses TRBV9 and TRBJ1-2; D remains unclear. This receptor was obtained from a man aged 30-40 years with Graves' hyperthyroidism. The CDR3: CASSVAQKGGYTF. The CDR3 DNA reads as TGTGCCAGCAGCGTAGCCCAGAAGGGAGGCTACACCTTC. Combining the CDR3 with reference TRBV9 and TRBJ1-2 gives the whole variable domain DSGVTQTPKHLITATGQRVTLRCSPRSGDLSVYWYQQSLDQGLQFLIQYYNGEERAKGNILERFSAQQFPDLHSELNLSSLELGDSALYFCASSVAQKGGYTFGSGTRLTVV.